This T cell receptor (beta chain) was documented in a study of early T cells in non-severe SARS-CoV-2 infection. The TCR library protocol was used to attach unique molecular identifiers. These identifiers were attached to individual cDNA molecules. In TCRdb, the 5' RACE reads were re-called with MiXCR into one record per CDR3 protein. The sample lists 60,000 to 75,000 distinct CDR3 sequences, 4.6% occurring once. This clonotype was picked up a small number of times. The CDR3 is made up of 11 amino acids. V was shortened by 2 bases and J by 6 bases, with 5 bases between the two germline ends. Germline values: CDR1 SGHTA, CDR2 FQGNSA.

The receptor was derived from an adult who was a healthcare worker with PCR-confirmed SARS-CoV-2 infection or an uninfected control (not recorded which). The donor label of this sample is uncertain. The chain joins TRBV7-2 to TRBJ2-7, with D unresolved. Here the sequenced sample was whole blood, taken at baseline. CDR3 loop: CASSLSGEQYF. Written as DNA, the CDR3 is TGTGCCAGCAGCTTAAGTGGCGAGCAGTACTTC.